The present T cell receptor (beta chain) was sequenced within a study of CXCR3-negative and CXCR3-positive naive CD8 T cells. Study-wide points: Researchers reported similar TRBV-TRBJ usage in naive CXCR3-negative and CXCR3-positive cells, though memory differed. Comparably high diversity was seen in both naive subsets, and much lower diversity in memory CD8+ cells.

Germline CDR1 and CDR2: SGHRS and YFSETQ. This CDR3 region has 15 residues. CD45RO-CCR7+CD27+CD95- was the phenotype of naive CD8+ T cells. A remark on this clonotype: The antigen is unknown.

Libraries were UMI-labeled 5' RACE TRB cDNA. TCRdb reanalyzed the 5' RACE reads, giving one entry per CDR3 protein sequence and no DNA. The sample yields 100,000 to 150,000 distinct CDR3 sequences, of which the top ten take up 0.25% to 0.35%. The receptor was derived from a human donor in good health. Some clones in this sample may be carry-over from other donors' samples. The V and J genes are TRBV5-1 and TRBJ2-1; as DNA is missing, the TRBD1 call by TCRdb cannot be tested. The source material was naive CXCR3- CD8+ T cells from blood. Subset indicated: CD45RO-CCR7+CD27+CD95- naive CD8+ T cells lacking CXCR3 (TNR3-). The CDR3 protein is CASSLVQGAYNEQFF.